This is a list of T cell receptor beta chains from one sample in a study of T-cell memory formation after mild COVID-19. TCRdb analysed the 5' RACE reads with MiXCR anew, one entry per CDR3 protein. The sample records 350,000 to 500,000 distinct CDR3 sequences, around 18% being singletons. The material sequenced was PBMCs or a T cell subset sorted from them (not recorded which). The receptors come from an adult woman who had mild COVID-19 (a few samples of this study predate the infection). Cell type and time point are not known. CDR3s include the opening cysteine and the closing phenylalanine or tryptophan. Each record gives: J gene, D gene, clone size, V gene, CDR3 DNA, CDR3 protein. The D gene is left open where the match is weak. For some rows the clone size is stated as once, few or many, or as a class when expanded; others skip it.

j_call: TRBJ2-3; d_call: TRBD1; clone_size: few; v_call: TRBV29-1; cdr3_nt: TGCAGCGTTGTGGGACAGACGCTTAGCACAGATACGCAGTATTTT; cdr3_aa: CSVVGQTLSTDTQYF
j_call: TRBJ1-1; d_call: -; clone_size: -; v_call: TRBV6-5; cdr3_nt: TGTGCCAGCAGTTACTCAGGGGTTCCGGGGAGTGAAGCTTTCTTT; cdr3_aa: CASSYSGVPGSEAFF
j_call: TRBJ1-2; d_call: TRBD1; clone_size: -; v_call: TRBV12-3/TRBV12-4; cdr3_nt: TGTGCCAGCAGGGCAGGGGGCTTGGGCTATGGCTACACCTTC; cdr3_aa: CASRAGGLGYGYTF
j_call: TRBJ2-3; d_call: TRBD2; clone_size: -; v_call: TRBV10-3; cdr3_nt: TGTGCCATCAGACCCCTAGCGGGGGGGCCCGATACGCAGTATTTT; cdr3_aa: CAIRPLAGGPDTQYF
j_call: TRBJ2-3; d_call: -; clone_size: -; v_call: TRBV7-3; cdr3_nt: TGTGCCAGCAGCTTTCGGGGGGCCAGCACAGATACGCAGTATTTT; cdr3_aa: CASSFRGASTDTQYF
j_call: TRBJ2-2; d_call: -; clone_size: few; v_call: TRBV27; cdr3_nt: TGTGCCAGCAGTTTTTTGTTGGCCGGCACCGGGGAGCTGTTTTTT; cdr3_aa: CASSFLLAGTGELFF
j_call: TRBJ1-1; d_call: TRBD1; clone_size: -; v_call: TRBV29-1; cdr3_nt: TGCAGCGTTGTTGACAGGGGAGACACTGAAGCTTTCTTT; cdr3_aa: CSVVDRGDTEAFF
j_call: TRBJ1-1; d_call: -; clone_size: -; v_call: TRBV7-9; cdr3_nt: TGTGCCAGCAGCTCCCAGGGACGGACTGAAGCTTTCTTT; cdr3_aa: CASSSQGRTEAFF
j_call: TRBJ1-2; d_call: -; clone_size: -; v_call: TRBV7-2; cdr3_nt: TGTGCCAGCAGCTTTGATTGGGACTATGGCTACACCTTC; cdr3_aa: CASSFDWDYGYTF
j_call: TRBJ1-1; d_call: -; clone_size: few; v_call: TRBV7-3; cdr3_nt: TGTGCCAGCAGCTTAACATCTCCAGGGCTGAACACTGAAGCTTTCTTT; cdr3_aa: CASSLTSPGLNTEAFF
j_call: TRBJ2-5; d_call: -; clone_size: few; v_call: TRBV30; cdr3_nt: TGTGCCTGGAGTTTTAACCAAGAGACCCAGTACTTC; cdr3_aa: CAWSFNQETQYF
j_call: TRBJ2-1; d_call: TRBD2; clone_size: -; v_call: TRBV5-1; cdr3_nt: TGCGCCAGCAGCTTGGCCGTCGCTAGCGGGAAGTCACGAGGGGTTGAGCAGTTCTTC; cdr3_aa: CASSLAVASGKSRGVEQFF
j_call: TRBJ2-3; d_call: TRBD2; clone_size: -; v_call: TRBV5-1; cdr3_nt: TGCGCCAGCAGCTTGCGCCCGGGCGGGGGGGAAACAGATACGCAGTATTTT; cdr3_aa: CASSLRPGGGETDTQYF
j_call: TRBJ2-1; d_call: TRBD2; clone_size: -; v_call: TRBV18; cdr3_nt: TGTGCCAGCTCACGCGCGGGGGTTGCCTACAATGAGCAGTTCTTC; cdr3_aa: CASSRAGVAYNEQFF
j_call: TRBJ2-3; d_call: -; clone_size: few; v_call: TRBV30; cdr3_nt: TGTGCCTGGAGTTTAGGGCACTATAGCACAGATACGCAGTATTTT; cdr3_aa: CAWSLGHYSTDTQYF
j_call: TRBJ2-3; d_call: -; clone_size: many; v_call: TRBV9; cdr3_nt: TGTGCCAGCAGCGTAGTTAGCACAGATACGCAGTATTTT; cdr3_aa: CASSVVSTDTQYF
j_call: TRBJ2-7; d_call: -; clone_size: -; v_call: TRBV3-1; cdr3_nt: TGTGCCAGCAGCCCAAGCTTTAACACAGGGCTCCTCAAGTACGAGCAGTACTTC; cdr3_aa: CASSPSFNTGLLKYEQYF
j_call: TRBJ2-1; d_call: -; clone_size: -; v_call: TRBV12-3/TRBV12-4; cdr3_nt: TGTGCCAGCAGTGTGTCCCGAGGAAATGAGCAGTTCTTC; cdr3_aa: CASSVSRGNEQFF
j_call: TRBJ2-3; d_call: -; clone_size: few; v_call: TRBV3-1; cdr3_nt: TGTGCCAGCAGCCAAGAGGCCCTTGCAGATACGCAGTATTTT; cdr3_aa: CASSQEALADTQYF
j_call: TRBJ2-1; d_call: TRBD2; clone_size: few; v_call: TRBV24-1; cdr3_nt: TGTGCCACCAGTGATATAACGGGAGGGCAGCATGAGCAGTTCTTC; cdr3_aa: CATSDITGGQHEQFF
j_call: TRBJ2-1; d_call: -; clone_size: few; v_call: TRBV12-3/TRBV12-4; cdr3_nt: TGTGCCAGCACCCCGACGAATGAGCAGTTCTTC; cdr3_aa: CASTPTNEQFF
j_call: TRBJ2-5; d_call: TRBD2; clone_size: few; v_call: TRBV7-3; cdr3_nt: TGTGCCAGCAGCAGAGGGACTAGCGTATACCAAGAGACCCAGTACTTC; cdr3_aa: CASSRGTSVYQETQYF
j_call: TRBJ2-2; d_call: -; clone_size: -; v_call: TRBV7-3; cdr3_nt: TGTGCCAGCAGCCCCCGGGATCTCGGGGAGCTGTTTTTT; cdr3_aa: CASSPRDLGELFF
j_call: TRBJ1-2; d_call: -; clone_size: -; v_call: TRBV7-2; cdr3_nt: TGTGCCAGCAGCCGCAGGGGCCTGTCGTCTAACTATGGCTACACCTTC; cdr3_aa: CASSRRGLSSNYGYTF
j_call: TRBJ2-1; d_call: TRBD1; clone_size: -; v_call: TRBV9; cdr3_nt: TGTGCCAGCAGCTCCCGGACAGGGGGCAATGAGCAGTTCTTC; cdr3_aa: CASSSRTGGNEQFF
j_call: TRBJ2-2; d_call: TRBD2; clone_size: few; v_call: TRBV6-5; cdr3_nt: TGTGCCAGCAGGCACGGACTAGCGGGGGACACCGGGGAGCTGTTTTTT; cdr3_aa: CASRHGLAGDTGELFF
j_call: TRBJ1-1; d_call: -; clone_size: few; v_call: TRBV12-3/TRBV12-4; cdr3_nt: TGTGCCACAGTACAGGGCTTGAACACTGAAGCTTTCTTT; cdr3_aa: CATVQGLNTEAFF
j_call: TRBJ2-7; d_call: -; clone_size: few; v_call: TRBV2; cdr3_nt: TGTGCCAGCTCGGGGCCGGCGAGCTCCTACGAGCAGTACTTC; cdr3_aa: CASSGPASSYEQYF
j_call: TRBJ1-5; d_call: -; clone_size: few; v_call: TRBV5-1; cdr3_nt: TGCGCCAGCCGTCCGGGGGACAATAGCAATCAGCCCCAGCATTTT; cdr3_aa: CASRPGDNSNQPQHF
j_call: TRBJ2-3; d_call: TRBD1; clone_size: few; v_call: TRBV7-9; cdr3_nt: TGTGCCAGCAGCCTACCGGGACAGGGGGGCACAGATACGCAGTATTTT; cdr3_aa: CASSLPGQGGTDTQYF
j_call: TRBJ2-1; d_call: -; clone_size: -; v_call: TRBV7-3; cdr3_nt: TGTGCCAGCAGCTTAACTATCCTCAATGAGCAGTTCTTC; cdr3_aa: CASSLTILNEQFF
j_call: TRBJ2-7; d_call: -; clone_size: many; v_call: TRBV20-1; cdr3_nt: TGCAGTGCTAGAGATCTCTGGGGTCAGTACTTC; cdr3_aa: CSARDLWGQYF
j_call: TRBJ1-4; d_call: -; clone_size: -; v_call: TRBV29-1; cdr3_nt: TGCAGCGTTGTTGAGGGGTTAAGATCTAATGAAAAACTGTTTTTT; cdr3_aa: CSVVEGLRSNEKLFF
j_call: TRBJ1-1; d_call: -; clone_size: -; v_call: TRBV3-1; cdr3_nt: TGTGCCAGCAGCCAAACCGACAGGAAAAGCACTGAAGCTTTCTTT; cdr3_aa: CASSQTDRKSTEAFF
j_call: TRBJ1-5; d_call: -; clone_size: once; v_call: TRBV30; cdr3_nt: TGTGCCTGGAGTGTACGGGGAAATCAGCCCCAGCATTTT; cdr3_aa: CAWSVRGNQPQHF
j_call: TRBJ1-1; d_call: -; clone_size: few; v_call: TRBV27; cdr3_nt: TGTGCCAGCAGTTTGGGTCCCTTCACTGAAGCTTTCTTT; cdr3_aa: CASSLGPFTEAFF
j_call: TRBJ2-7; d_call: -; clone_size: few; v_call: TRBV14; cdr3_nt: TGTGCCAGCTCATTCAGGGAGAGCTCCTACGAGCAGTACTTC; cdr3_aa: CASSFRESSYEQYF
j_call: TRBJ2-1; d_call: -; clone_size: -; v_call: TRBV30; cdr3_nt: TGTGCCTGGAGTGTACGGGGGAATGAGCAGTTCTTC; cdr3_aa: CAWSVRGNEQFF
j_call: TRBJ2-7; d_call: -; clone_size: few; v_call: TRBV7-9; cdr3_nt: TGTGCCAGCAGCTTCTTCCGCGACGAGCAGTACTTC; cdr3_aa: CASSFFRDEQYF
j_call: TRBJ2-5; d_call: -; clone_size: few; v_call: TRBV20-1; cdr3_nt: TGCAGTGCTAGAGATGGAGGGACCCAAGAGACCCAGTACTTC; cdr3_aa: CSARDGGTQETQYF
j_call: TRBJ2-3; d_call: TRBD2; clone_size: -; v_call: TRBV4-2; cdr3_nt: TGTGCCAGCAGCCACCGGGGACATCGGACTAGCGGCACAGATACGCAGTATTTT; cdr3_aa: CASSHRGHRTSGTDTQYF
j_call: TRBJ2-2; d_call: TRBD1; clone_size: once; v_call: TRBV6-5; cdr3_nt: TGTGCCAGCAGTTACGTCTACCAGGGGGCCGGGGAGCTGTTTTTT; cdr3_aa: CASSYVYQGAGELFF
j_call: TRBJ1-1; d_call: -; clone_size: few; v_call: TRBV6-5; cdr3_nt: TGTGCCAGCAGTTTCCAGCGCATGATGAACACTGAAGCTTTCTTT; cdr3_aa: CASSFQRMMNTEAFF
j_call: TRBJ2-5; d_call: TRBD1; clone_size: few; v_call: TRBV5-4; cdr3_nt: TGTGCCAGCAGCTCACGGACAGGGGGCCCCCAAGAGACCCAGTACTTC; cdr3_aa: CASSSRTGGPQETQYF